This TCR beta chain was identified in a study of blood T cell repertoires in COVID-19. Study context: Samples came from the United States, Italy and Spain, spanning acute and convalescent COVID-19. The analysed material was cDNA or gDNA that came from T cells, B-cell-depleted T cells, or PBMCs.

V gave up 2 bases and J gave up 3 bases, with 10 bases separating them. CDR3 length: 14 residues. Germline-derived CDR1 and CDR2 are MNHNS and SASEGT. In the original analysis: Amplified reference gene primers provided the basis for estimating nucleated cell counts. The table came from immunoSEQ multiplex PCR; TCRdb's copy has only in-frame clones and leaves some out. For V, J and clone size, that table is used; D and trimming come from the DNA. The repertoire has some 250,000 clones, more than 75% of them found once; the top ten carry roughly an eighth. The chain recombines TRBV6-1 with TRBJ1-1; tentatively, D is TRBD1 (5 bases). The source is a man older than 75 with acute or convalescent COVID-19. Material for sequencing was peripheral blood. CDR3 in DNA: TGTGCCAGCAGTGAAAGGGGCCGGGACACTGAAGCTTTCTTT. It is translated as CASSERGRDTEAFF.